The 5 T cell receptor beta chains below all came from one sample that was sequenced in a study of cytomegalovirus exposure and HLA in healthy donors. PCR amplification relied on 60 Vbeta primers (plus 13 Jbeta primers). Method: immunoSEQ multiplex PCR; TCRdb's copy keeps in-frame clones and lacks some. The profile shows hundreds of thousands of clones, about 74% of them singletons. The specimen was PBMCs. The receptors come from a man aged 40-50 years in good health and CMV-seronegative.

The chain carries TRBV29-1 and TRBJ2-7; no clear D gene. The CDR3 is made up of 12 amino acids. Trimming removed 4 bases at V and 0 bases at J, with 7 bases between. Per germline, CDR1 SQVTM and CDR2 ANQGSEA. As DNA, the CDR3 is TGCAGCGTTGTGTTTAGCTCCTACGAGCAGTACTTC. Its protein product is CSVVFSSYEQYF.

The gene calls are TRBV5-1 and TRBJ2-4; possible D gene TRBD1, 5 bases. CDR1 is SGHRS and CDR2 is YFSETQ in the germline V gene. This CDR3 is built from 15 residues. The germline V and J ends were trimmed by 0 bases and 6 bases, with 13 bases remaining between them. The CDR3: CASSLEWGERNIQYF. CDR3 nucleotide sequence: TGCGCCAGCAGCTTGGAATGGGGCGAAAGAAACATTCAGTACTTC.

The chain is built from TRBV25-1 and TRBJ1-2, with D maybe TRBD1 (6 bases). The CDR3 covers 16 residues. The germline CDR1 and CDR2 sequences are MGHDK and SYGVNS. V was pared by 3 bases and J by 5 bases, with 19 bases between. The CDR3 spells CASSDNTKRTVYGYTF. Here the CDR3 DNA reads TGTGCCAGCAGTGACAATACCAAAAGGACAGTTTATGGCTACACCTTC.

The V gene is TRBV4-3, the J gene TRBJ1-6; D is undetermined. The CDR3 is 13 residues long. Germline CDR1 LGHNA, CDR2 YSLEER. V shed 1 base and J shed 5 bases, with 3 bases lying between them. CDR3 sequence reads: CASSQVDNSPLHF. Here the CDR3 DNA reads TGCGCCAGCAGCCAAGTCGATAATTCACCCCTCCACTTT.

This clone was observed a few times. The V and J genes are TRBV28 and TRBJ2-7, with TRBD1 matching 8 bases. CDR1 is MDHEN, CDR2 SYDVKM, per germline. With V trimmed by 5 bases and J by 3 bases, 9 bases remained unmatched. The CDR3 covers 15 residues. DNA of the CDR3: TGTGCCAGCAGTCCAAGGACAGGGCCCCACTACGAGCAGTACTTC. This codes for CASSPRTGPHYEQYF.